These 26 T cell receptor beta chains were sequenced from one sample in a study of blood T cell repertoires in COVID-19. TCRdb keeps only in-frame clones here, not all; method: immunoSEQ multiplex PCR. The data show fewer than 200,000 clones, about 86% seen once. Material: peripheral blood. These receptors originate from a woman aged 70-85 years with COVID-19, enrolled during active disease.

The chain carries TRBV4-1 and TRBJ2-2; 11 bases line up with TRBD2. J lost 6 bases, V lost 4 bases, and 7 bases had no gene match. This CDR3 has 16 residues. In germline, CDR1 is MGHRA, CDR2 YSYEKL. CDR3 sequence reads: CASSPVSGRAPGELFF. Here the CDR3 DNA reads TGCGCCAGCAGCCCCGTTAGCGGGAGGGCTCCCGGGGAGCTGTTTTTT.

This chain uses TRBV9 with TRBJ2-5, with D possibly TRBD2 on 6 matching bases. Germline V gene sequence: CDR1 SGDLS, CDR2 YYNGEE. V was pared by 4 bases and J by 3 bases, with 16 bases between. The CDR3 extends over 15 amino acids. The CDR3 is CASSPLPSVKETQYF. The CDR3 DNA reads TGTGCCAGCAGCCCGCTCCCTAGCGTTAAAGAGACCCAGTACTTC.

The chain recombines TRBV27 with TRBJ1-1; TRBD1 might be the D (6 bases). CDR3 length: 13 amino acids. In germline, CDR1 is MNHEY, CDR2 SMNVEV (reference sequence). The V and J ends lost 6 bases and 1 base respectively, with 9 bases between them. The CDR3: CASRRGTNTEAFF. For the CDR3, the DNA is TGTGCCAGCAGAAGGGGGACGAACACTGAAGCTTTCTTT.

V and J are TRBV5-5 and TRBJ1-1, with a tentative D call TRBD1 (6 bases). CDR1 is SGHKS and CDR2 is YYEKEE in the germline V gene (reference sequence). Trimming left V 7 bases short and J 1 base short, with 11 bases between. This CDR3 has 13 amino acids. CDR3 loop: CASGNRANTEAFF. CDR3 sequence (DNA): TGTGCCAGCGGTAACAGGGCGAACACTGAAGCTTTCTTT.

The chain employs TRBV29-1 and TRBJ2-5; the D gene is possibly TRBD1 (5 bases). CDR1 is SQVTM, CDR2 ANQGSEA, per germline. The CDR3 is made up of 14 amino acids. V was cut by 3 bases and J by 4 bases, with 15 bases left in between. DNA of the CDR3: TGCAGCGTTGAGCCCTCCCAGGGCGGAGAGACCCAGTACTTC. Translation gives CSVEPSQGGETQYF.

J is TRBJ1-2 and V is TRBV10-3; D possibly corresponds to TRBD1 (5 bases). This CDR3 has 13 residues. CDR1 is ENHRY, CDR2 SYGVKD, per germline. The V end was cut by 6 bases, the J end by 2 bases, with 10 bases between. For the CDR3, the DNA is TGTGCCATCAGAACACAGGAGAACTATGGCTACACCTTC. Encoded protein: CAIRTQENYGYTF.

The rearrangement uses TRBV6-5 and TRBJ2-7; possible D gene TRBD2, 5 bases. CDR1 is MNHEY and CDR2 is SVGAGI in the germline V gene. Trimming shortened V by 5 bases and J by 3 bases, and 11 bases separated the two germline ends. This CDR3 region has 13 residues. The CDR3 bases are TGTGCCAGCAGTCCGGGATTACGCTACGAGCAGTACTTC. This translates into CASSPGLRYEQYF.

V and J are TRBV15 and TRBJ1-1; D may be TRBD1 (6 bases). V shed 4 bases and J shed 4 bases, with 10 bases lying between them. This CDR3 is built from 13 residues. The V gene's germline CDR1 is LNHNV and CDR2 YYDKDF (reference sequence). CDR3 DNA: TGTGCCACCAGCACGGACAGCTTCACTGAAGCTTTCTTT. Translating gives CATSTDSFTEAFF.

This chain connects TRBV30 to TRBJ1-2; D not resolved. The germline gives CDR1 GTSNPN, CDR2 SVGIG (reference sequence). This CDR3 is built from 12 residues. V was cut by 0 bases and J by 2 bases, with 4 bases left in between. Written as DNA, the CDR3 is TGTGCCTGGAGTGTACACAACTATGGCTACACCTTC. This translates into CAWSVHNYGYTF.

As to this clone: Other DNA sequences of this sample code for an identical CDR3. V is TRBV11-3 and J is TRBJ1-1; the D gene is possibly TRBD1 (5 bases). Trimming removed 0 bases at V and 4 bases at J, with 6 bases between. CDR1 SGHNT and CDR2 YENEEA come from the germline V gene. The CDR3 sequence is 13 residues long. The CDR3 reads CASSLEGGTEAFF. CDR3 sequence (DNA): TGTGCCAGCAGCTTAGAGGGGGGCACTGAAGCTTTCTTT. The full variable domain, its missing parts supplied by reference TRBV11-3 and TRBJ1-1, is EAGVVQSPRYKIIEKKQPVAFWCNPISGHNTLYWYLQNLGQGPELLIRYENEEAVDDSQLPKDRFSAERLKGVDSTLKIQPAELGDSAVYLCASSLEGGTEAFFGQGTRLTVV.

The CDR3 is CASSGPPYNEQFF. The CDR3 bases are TGTGCCAGCAGCGGGCCGCCCTACAATGAGCAGTTCTTC. The chain carries TRBV5-6 and TRBJ2-1, with no clear D. This CDR3 is built from 13 residues. Germline CDR1 and CDR2: SGHDT and YYEEEE. Trimming took off 4 bases at V and 2 bases at J, with 7 bases between the two ends.

The chain employs TRBV24-1 and TRBJ2-1, with TRBD2 matching over 9 bases. CDR1 KGHDR and CDR2 SFDVKD come from the germline V gene. This CDR3 is built from 19 residues. The V gene end was trimmed by 3 bases and the J gene end by 9 bases; junction bases not matched to a gene: 20. This CDR3 reads CATSDPPGGWREGQGEQFF. Written as DNA, the CDR3 is TGTGCCACCAGTGATCCTCCGGGGGGGTGGCGGGAGGGCCAGGGTGAGCAGTTCTTC.

V and J are TRBV6-4 and TRBJ2-2; D remains unclear. V was trimmed by 5 bases and J by 7 bases, leaving 11 bases between them. Germline loops: CDR1 MRHNA, CDR2 SNTAGT. The CDR3 totals 13 residues. CDR3 nucleotide sequence: TGTGCCAGCAGTCAGGTATTCGGCGGGGAGCTGTTTTTT. This codes for CASSQVFGGELFF.

This sequence joins TRBV9 and TRBJ1-3, with D unresolved. Per germline, CDR1 SGDLS and CDR2 YYNGEE. The CDR3 has 16 amino acids. Trimming pared 6 bases from V and 7 bases from J, leaving 23 bases between. In DNA form, the CDR3 reads TGTGCCAGCATCCTCCCCAGTAACCTGGAGAAGAACACCATATATTTT. Translating gives CASILPSNLEKNTIYF.

The gene calls are TRBV29-1 and TRBJ2-7, with 12 bases matching TRBD2. The V and J ends lost 7 bases and 2 bases, in that order; junction bases with no gene match: 3. The CDR3 has 13 amino acids. CDR1 and CDR2 (germline): SQVTM, ANQGSEA. The CDR3 DNA reads TGCAGCGCGACTAGCGGGAGTGCCTACGAGCAGTACTTC. As protein: CSATSGSAYEQYF.

The V gene is TRBV2, the J gene TRBJ1-5; D perhaps matches TRBD1 (6 bases). CDR3 length equals 16 residues. CDR1 and CDR2 (germline): SNHLY, FYNNEI. The germline V and J ends were trimmed by 4 bases and 3 bases, with 16 bases remaining between them. CDR3 residues: CASSAGTPTFNQPQHF. The CDR3 bases are TGTGCCAGCAGTGCCGGGACACCAACTTTCAATCAGCCCCAGCATTTT. The whole variable domain, filled in from reference TRBV2 and TRBJ1-5, reads EPEVTQTPSHQVTQMGQEVILRCVPISNHLYFYWYRQILGQKVEFLVSFYNNEISEKSEIFDDQFSVERPDGSNFTLKIRSTKLEDSAMYFCASSAGTPTFNQPQHFGDGTRLSIL.

The rearrangement links TRBV15 to TRBJ2-7; 8 nucleotides align to TRBD1. The CDR3 runs 14 residues. CDR1 LNHNV and CDR2 YYDKDF come from the germline V gene (reference sequence). V lost 8 bases, J lost 3 bases, and 9 bases stayed unmatched. CDR3 amino acids: CATGQGDTGYEQYF. The CDR3 DNA reads as TGTGCCACCGGACAGGGCGACACTGGCTACGAGCAGTACTTC.

This clone was seen only once. The V and J genes are TRBV14 and TRBJ2-5, with D perhaps TRBD1 (6 bases). Germline V gives CDR1 SGHDN, CDR2 FVKESK. The V end was cut by 2 bases, the J end by 1 base, with 11 bases between. The CDR3 spans 15 residues. CDR3 coding DNA: TGTGCCAGCAGCCAAATACAGGGTTTCCAAGAGACCCAGTACTTC. Translating gives CASSQIQGFQETQYF.

The chain has TRBV25-1 and TRBJ2-2, with 9 bases that match TRBD1. This CDR3 comprises 15 residues. The junction had 8 bases not matched to a gene; V was cut back by 10 bases and J by 2 bases. Germline V gene lookup returns CDR1 MGHDK and CDR2 SYGVNS. Here the CDR3 reads CATTSDRGNTGELFF. The CDR3 DNA is TGTGCCACCACATCGGACAGGGGAAACACCGGGGAGCTGTTTTTT.

The chain joins TRBV2 to TRBJ1-1, with D uncertain. From germline, CDR1 is SNHLY and CDR2 FYNNEI. The CDR3 runs to 12 residues. V lost 7 bases to trimming and J lost 7 bases, with 13 bases between them. This CDR3 is CASIYGLYEAFF. CDR3 sequence (DNA): TGTGCCAGCATCTACGGACTTTATGAAGCTTTCTTT.

This sequence joins TRBV5-4 and TRBJ2-3; D might be TRBD2 (6 bases). The CDR3 is made up of 16 amino acids. Germline-derived CDR1 and CDR2 are SGHNT and YYREEE (reference sequence). V was clipped by 0 bases and J by 0 bases, with 11 bases between them. The CDR3 sequence: CASSLVGRGSTDTQYF. CDR3 in DNA: TGTGCCAGCAGCTTGGTTGGTCGGGGGAGCACAGATACGCAGTATTTT.

V gene TRBV21-1 combines with J gene TRBJ1-2; the table calls TRBD1, which could not be checked here. TRBV21-1 is tagged as a pseudogene. The CDR3 extends over 14 amino acids. DNA for the CDR3: TGTGCCAGCAGCAAAGACAGGGGAGTCAATGGCTACACCTTC. Translating gives CASSKDRGVNGYTF.

The chain has TRBV5-1 and TRBJ2-2; 7 positions match TRBD2. The length of the CDR3 is 17 residues. In germline, CDR1 is SGHRS, CDR2 YFSETQ. The trim removed 0 bases at V and 0 bases at J, leaving 5 bases unmatched. In DNA form, the CDR3 reads TGCGCCAGCAGCTTGGCGTCCAGCGGGGCGAACACCGGGGAGCTGTTTTTT. It codes for CASSLASSGANTGELFF.

CDR3 DNA sequence: TGTGCCAGTTCTGGGACAGCCAGCAATCAGCCCCAGCATTTT. This gives the protein CASSGTASNQPQHF. This chain joins TRBV19 and TRBJ1-5; 7 positions match TRBD1. Germline values: CDR1 LNHDA, CDR2 SQIVND (reference sequence). The CDR3 spans 14 residues. Trimming took 8 bases from V and 1 from J; bases not matched to a gene: 5.

A note on this clone: The junction shows a germline mismatch at one end, possibly a read error. J is TRBJ2-7 and V is TRBV7-7, with 9 bases matching TRBD1. The germline CDR1 and CDR2 sequences are SSHAT and FNYEAQ (reference sequence). There are 13 residues in the CDR3. The CDR3 DNA is TGTGCTAGCAGTCAGGACAGGGGATACGAGCAGTACTTC. Translating it yields CASSQDRGYEQYF.

The chain employs TRBV25-1 and TRBJ1-2; D may be TRBD1 (5 bases). Trimming pared 8 bases from V and 5 bases from J, leaving 15 bases between. Germline CDR1 and CDR2: MGHDK and SYGVNS. The CDR3 has 13 residues. CDR3: CASAGGGTYGYTF. CDR3 DNA sequence: TGTGCCAGCGCTGGGGGGGGTACTTATGGCTACACCTTC.